Sequencing of this T cell receptor (beta chain) was carried out in a study of shared clonotypes between healthy human individuals (dated by TCRdb to the early 2020s). About the full investigation: A couple of women and a few men aged 18 to 49 years were included in the cohort. Between about 0.94 and 8.9 billion PBMCs per donor were obtained by leukapheresis. To estimate repertoire size and how much clonotype sharing occurs between individuals, the study deeply sequenced the blood TCR repertoires of several healthy adults. Different laboratories and diverse techniques were used to prepare libraries and sequence TCR repertoires, to increase sequencing depth and limit assay-specific biases. Per donor, three plates each were used for CD4 naive and CD4 memory, two for CD8 naive, and one for CD8 memory. The investigation overall reported the following: Only blood was sampled, and tissue TCR repertoires likely differ from those in blood. The genetic and exposure-history diversity represented was limited by the small number of donors. Naive subsets generally had larger estimated clonotype richness than memory subsets. Sharing across a handful of donors was observed for approximately 5% of naive CD4, over 3% of naive CD8, about 2.3% of memory CD4, and roughly 0.4% of memory CD8 clonotypes. Rarefaction of sorted-subset datasets indicated incomplete sequencing despite the large sequencing depth. Pairwise subsampling led to the expectation that sequencing depth would affect the degree of clonotype sharing among donors. Compared with non-shared clonotypes, the clonotypes found in all four sorted-subset donors had higher generation probabilities.

Using the deep immunoSEQ assay, TCR CDR3 regions were amplified from genomic DNA by multiplex PCR. Genomic DNA extracted from each cell subset was distributed evenly over all wells of several immunoSEQ 96-well plates, and each plate served as one replicate. For sorted subsets, each replicate PCR was loaded with approximately 0.2 ug genomic DNA, equivalent to approximately 33,000 T cell genomes. The purified libraries were quantified using a Qubit 3.0 fluorometer, sized with a Bioanalyzer 2100, and then quantified again using the KAPA Library Quantification kit. A separate single-read 150-cycle Illumina NextSeq 550 flow cell was used to sequence each immunoSEQ 96-well plate. Per the authors' processing: The immunoSEQ output contained only junctional sequences without quality scores, so filtering could not match that applied to full-length reads. Sequences were annotated with PyIR, a Python wrapper for IgBLAST v1.9, using IMGT germline references to assign V/J genes and CDR3. Reads were removed for weak V/J assignments (E-value above 1e-6), missing CDR3, stop codons, out-of-frame junctions, or ambiguous translated residues. A V3J clonotype was defined by an identical inferred V gene, J gene, and CDR3 amino acid sequence. To compute the percentage overlap between repertoires, the number of shared unique clonotypes was divided by the size of the smaller repertoire. RTK rarefaction, the Chao1 estimator, and Recon v2.1 estimates of unobserved clonotypes were used to assess repertoire richness. For all TCRbeta clonotypes obtained by the gDNA method from a handful of donors, generation probabilities were computed with OLGA. This is the immuneACCESS table as TCRdb keeps it, with only in-frame sequences that have V and J called. A part of the clones is gone; compared with another copy, unresolved V genes explain less than half, and the rest is unexplained. V and J calls and clone size follow that table, whereas D and trimming were derived from the DNA. For this sample there are 1,400,000 or so clones; approximately 98.5% appear just once. The ten largest clones add up to 0.36% of the sample.

Healthy HIV-negative adults with no recently reported acute infections or vaccinations were included as donors. All donors were Caucasian adults living in Nashville, Tennessee, USA. CD4+ T cells were enriched by magnetic negative selection; naive cells were then positively selected on CD45RA, and the negative fraction formed the memory subset. After blood collection by leukapheresis, PBMCs were isolated using Ficoll-Histopaque density gradient centrifugation and then cryopreserved in the vapor phase of liquid nitrogen. Purity and quantity of every magnetically sorted T cell population were checked by analytical flow cytometry. From each sorted fraction, genomic DNA was isolated and quantified by UV absorbance on a Nanodrop 2000c. From the germline V gene, CDR1 is MNHEY and CDR2 is SVGAGI. Taken from cysteine to phenylalanine, the CDR3 has 14 residues. The kept DNA is CDR3 alone, 42 bases in frame from the first base. V lost 5 bases and J lost 4 bases; the stretch between them is 12 bases long.

A note on this clone: Its antigen remains unidentified. The input lacks base qualities; no much larger clone sits a single base away.

Here the chain combines TRBV6-5 and TRBJ1-3; TRBD1 is perhaps the D gene, given 5 matching bases. This receptor was identified in a young man in good health. The specimen was naive CD4+ T cells sorted from blood. The cell subset or site label for this specimen denotes: CD45RA+ positively selected. This receptor carries the CDR3 CASSPRGDGNTIYF. The sequence in DNA is TGTGCCAGCAGTCCCCGGGGGGACGGAAACACCATATATTTT.